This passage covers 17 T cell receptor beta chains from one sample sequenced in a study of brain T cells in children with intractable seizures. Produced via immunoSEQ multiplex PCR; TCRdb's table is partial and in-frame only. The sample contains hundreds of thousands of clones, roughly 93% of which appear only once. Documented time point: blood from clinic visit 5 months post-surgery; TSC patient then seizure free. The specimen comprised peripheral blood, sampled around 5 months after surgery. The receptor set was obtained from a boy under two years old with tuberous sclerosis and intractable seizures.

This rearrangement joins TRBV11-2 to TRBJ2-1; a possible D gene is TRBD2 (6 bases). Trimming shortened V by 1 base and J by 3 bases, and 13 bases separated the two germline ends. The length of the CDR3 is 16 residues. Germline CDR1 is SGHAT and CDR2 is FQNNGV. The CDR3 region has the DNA TGTGCCAGCAGCTTAGGGTCCTTGGGGGGCTACAATGAGCAGTTCTTC. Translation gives CASSLGSLGGYNEQFF.

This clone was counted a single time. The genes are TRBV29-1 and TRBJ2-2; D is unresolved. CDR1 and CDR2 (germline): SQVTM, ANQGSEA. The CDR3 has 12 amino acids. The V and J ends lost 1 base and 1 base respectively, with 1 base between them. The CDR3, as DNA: TGCAGCGTTGAAGGGAACACCGGGGAGCTGTTTTTT. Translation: CSVEGNTGELFF.

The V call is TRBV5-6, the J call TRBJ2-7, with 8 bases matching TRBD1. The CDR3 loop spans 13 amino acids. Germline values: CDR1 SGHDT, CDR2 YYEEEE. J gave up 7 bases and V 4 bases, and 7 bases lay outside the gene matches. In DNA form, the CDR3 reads TGTGCCAGCAGCCGGGACAGGAAGGGGGAGCAGTACTTC. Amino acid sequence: CASSRDRKGEQYF.

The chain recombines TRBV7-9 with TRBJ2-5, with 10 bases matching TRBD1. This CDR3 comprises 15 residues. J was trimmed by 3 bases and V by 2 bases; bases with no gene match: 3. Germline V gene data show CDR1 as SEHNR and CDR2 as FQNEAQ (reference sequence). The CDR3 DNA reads TGTGCCAGCAGCTTATGGACAGGGGGGGAAGAGACCCAGTACTTC. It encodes CASSLWTGGEETQYF.

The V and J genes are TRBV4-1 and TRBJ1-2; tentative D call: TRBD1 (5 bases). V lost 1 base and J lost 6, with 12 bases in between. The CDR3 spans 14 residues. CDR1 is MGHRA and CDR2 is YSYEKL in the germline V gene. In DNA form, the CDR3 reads TGCGCCAGCAGCCAAGTGGAGACAGTAGATGGCTACACCTTC. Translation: CASSQVETVDGYTF.

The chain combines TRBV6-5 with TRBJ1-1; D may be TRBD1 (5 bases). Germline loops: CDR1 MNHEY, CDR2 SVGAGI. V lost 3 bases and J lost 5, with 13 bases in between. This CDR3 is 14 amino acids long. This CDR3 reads CASSYSGAGTEAFF. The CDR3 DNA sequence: TGTGCCAGCAGTTATTCCGGGGCTGGGACTGAAGCTTTCTTT.

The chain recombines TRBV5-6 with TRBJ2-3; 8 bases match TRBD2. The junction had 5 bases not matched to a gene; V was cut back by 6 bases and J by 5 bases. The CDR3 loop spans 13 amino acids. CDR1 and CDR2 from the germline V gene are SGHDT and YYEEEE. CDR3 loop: CASNWLAGDTQYF. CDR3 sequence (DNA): TGTGCCAGCAACTGGCTAGCGGGAGATACGCAGTATTTT. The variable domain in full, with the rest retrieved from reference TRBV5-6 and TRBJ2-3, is DAGVTQSPTHLIKTRGQQVTLRCSPKSGHDTVSWYQQALGQGPQFIFQYYEEEERQRGNFPDRFSGHQFPNYSSELNVNALLLGDSALYLCASNWLAGDTQYFGPGTRLTVL.

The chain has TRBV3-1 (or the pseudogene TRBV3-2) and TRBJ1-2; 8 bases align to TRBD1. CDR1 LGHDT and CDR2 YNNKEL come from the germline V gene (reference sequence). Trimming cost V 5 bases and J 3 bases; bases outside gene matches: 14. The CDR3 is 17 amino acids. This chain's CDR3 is CASSFGPGTGGYYGYTF. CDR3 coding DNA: TGTGCCAGCAGCTTCGGCCCCGGGACAGGAGGATACTATGGCTACACCTTC.

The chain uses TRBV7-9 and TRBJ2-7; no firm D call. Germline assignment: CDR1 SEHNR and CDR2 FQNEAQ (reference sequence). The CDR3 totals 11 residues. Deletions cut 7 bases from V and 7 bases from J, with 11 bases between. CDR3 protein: CASTSVREQYF. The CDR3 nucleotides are TGTGCCAGCACCTCAGTGAGGGAGCAGTACTTC.

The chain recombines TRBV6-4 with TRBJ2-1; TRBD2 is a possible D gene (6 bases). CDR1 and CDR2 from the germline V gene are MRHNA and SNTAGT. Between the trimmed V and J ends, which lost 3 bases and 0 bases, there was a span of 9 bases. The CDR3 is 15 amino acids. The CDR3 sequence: CASSDGGSSYNEQFF. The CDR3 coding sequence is TGTGCCAGCAGTGATGGGGGGAGCTCCTACAATGAGCAGTTCTTC.

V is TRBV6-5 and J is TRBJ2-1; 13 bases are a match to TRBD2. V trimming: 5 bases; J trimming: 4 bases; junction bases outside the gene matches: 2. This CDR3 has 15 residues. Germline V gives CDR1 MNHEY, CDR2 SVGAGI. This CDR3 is CASSTGLAGYNEQFF. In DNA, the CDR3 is TGTGCCAGCAGTACGGGACTAGCGGGGTACAATGAGCAGTTCTTC.

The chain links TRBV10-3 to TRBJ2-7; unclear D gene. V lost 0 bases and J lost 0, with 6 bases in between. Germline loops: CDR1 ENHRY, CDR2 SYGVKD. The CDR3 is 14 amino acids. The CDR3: CAISESGRSYEQYF. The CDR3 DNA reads TGTGCCATCAGTGAGTCGGGCCGCTCCTACGAGCAGTACTTC.

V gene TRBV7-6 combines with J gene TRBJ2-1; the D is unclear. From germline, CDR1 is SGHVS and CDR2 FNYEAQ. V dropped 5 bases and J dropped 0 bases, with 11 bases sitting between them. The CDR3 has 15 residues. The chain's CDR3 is CASSDLDVSYNEQFF. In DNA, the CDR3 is TGTGCCAGCAGCGATCTAGACGTCTCCTACAATGAGCAGTTCTTC.

The CDR3 sequence: CASSHDLRLYNEQFF. In DNA form, the CDR3 reads TGTGCCAGCAGCCACGATCTGAGGCTCTACAATGAGCAGTTCTTC. This chain links TRBV3-1 (or the pseudogene TRBV3-2) with TRBJ2-1; no firm D call. The germline V and J ends were trimmed by 3 bases and 3 bases, with 12 bases remaining between them. This CDR3 region has 15 residues. The V gene's germline CDR1 is LGHDT and CDR2 YNNKEL (reference sequence).

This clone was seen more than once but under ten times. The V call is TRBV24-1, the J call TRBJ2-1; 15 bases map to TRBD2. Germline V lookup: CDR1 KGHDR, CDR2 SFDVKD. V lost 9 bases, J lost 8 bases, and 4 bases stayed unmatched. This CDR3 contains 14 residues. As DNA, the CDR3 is TGTGCCACCGGGACTAGCGGGAGGAAGGATGAGCAGTTCTTC. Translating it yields CATGTSGRKDEQFF.

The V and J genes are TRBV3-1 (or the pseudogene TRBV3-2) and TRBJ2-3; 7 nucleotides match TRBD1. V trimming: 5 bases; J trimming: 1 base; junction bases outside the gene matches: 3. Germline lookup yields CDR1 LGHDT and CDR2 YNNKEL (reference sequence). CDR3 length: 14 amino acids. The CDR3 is CASSEGAGTDTQYF. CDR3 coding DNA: TGTGCCAGCAGCGAGGGGGCCGGCACAGATACGCAGTATTTT.

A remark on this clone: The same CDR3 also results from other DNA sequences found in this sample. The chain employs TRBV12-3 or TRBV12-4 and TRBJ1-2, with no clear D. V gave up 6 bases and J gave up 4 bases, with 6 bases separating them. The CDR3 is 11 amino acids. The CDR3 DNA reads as TGTGCCAGCAGCCCAGGCTATGGCTACACCTTC. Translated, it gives CASSPGYGYTF.